This T cell receptor beta chain was retrieved from a study of early T cells in non-severe SARS-CoV-2 infection. Study at large: Chains stayed unpaired after sequencing of bulk RNA from unsorted whole blood.

V shed 1 base and J shed 11 bases, with 10 bases lying between them. The CDR3 is 12 residues long. From germline, CDR1 is SGHTA and CDR2 FQGNSA. Unique molecular identifiers were affixed to single, distinct cDNA molecules. TCRdb reanalysed the 5' RACE reads using MiXCR and keeps one entry per CDR3 protein. The table records about 54,000 distinct CDR3 sequences, approximately 6.3% of them present only once. The sample holds many counts of this clonotype. The sequencing used whole blood, collected at baseline. The chain uses TRBV7-2 and TRBJ2-3; D unclear. This clonotype was obtained from an adult who was a healthcare worker with PCR-confirmed SARS-CoV-2 infection or an uninfected control (not recorded which). The CDR3 DNA reads as TGTGCCAGCAGCTTAGGGACGTTCGGGCAGTATTTT. This sequence encodes CASSLGTFGQYF.